This T cell receptor beta chain emerged from a study of blood T cells in healthy people across ages (dated by TCRdb to about 2015). With respect to the entire study: Template switching captured roughly one uniquely barcoded TCR beta cDNA molecule per two T cells in model experiments. Two additional independent replicas of 1 million unique cDNA reads from the same blood draw were analyzed for two donors (one aged 18 to 30 and one aged 80 or older). The study measured age-related changes in TCR beta repertoire diversity using deep sequencing normalized with unique cDNA molecular identifiers. Four age groups were formed from the donors: young (average approximately 17 years), middle-aged (approximately 40), aged (about 62) and long-lived (82). The investigation overall reported the following: Because the CMV infection status of the donors was unknown, age-related changes in expanded clonotypes may potentially have been confounded. Estimates of total diversity based on one million sequenced T cells were regarded as lower bounds and as underestimates. Observed TCR beta diversity per million T cells fell roughly linearly with age, and a significant reduction was already apparent by age roughly 40. Because profiling used bulk unsorted PBMCs, naive and antigen-experienced compartments could not be compared conclusively. Compared with the aged group, more naive CD4+ T cells, fewer expanded clones and increased TCR diversity were shown by the long-lived group, suggesting age selection. A strong correlation was found between observed TCR beta diversity and the percentage of naive T cells measured by flow cytometry.

The receptor library was made with 5' RACE. TCRdb lists the instrument as Illumina HiSeq 2500. A second 7 to 11 cycle PCR used a sample-barcoded 5' primer and a J-beta primer mix. A template-switch 5' adaptor carrying 12 random nucleotides introduced a unique molecular identifier onto each TCR beta cDNA molecule. Each sample yielded at least 2.5 million CDR3-containing paired-end reads. The Mint cDNA synthesis kit, primed by a TRBC-specific oligonucleotide, was used to synthesize first-strand cDNA from all RNA. Following uracil-DNA glycosylase treatment, a first 18-cycle PCR with universal primers M1SS and BC2_uni_R was performed on all cDNA. As for how the authors treated the data: For normalization, 1 million high-quality reads were randomly selected from each sample, with every read carrying a distinct molecular identifier. Instead of being binned into consensus sequences, reads with shared molecular identifiers were discarded. MiTCR, set to a Q25 quality threshold and the strictest error-elimination algorithm, was used for CDR3 identification, clonotype clustering and error correction. Lower-bound total TCR beta diversity was estimated with a nonparametric unseen species model using Euler transformation. In-frame beta chains were kept once TCRdb had trimmed the public reads at Q25 with fastp and called clones with MiXCR. Rows are combined by CDR3 protein, so each entry shows the most common genes and DNA. TCRdb's processing, not the authors' own work, is the source of the V and J calls. The sample table lists 600,000 to 850,000 distinct CDR3 sequences, approximately 25% of them with a count of one. Of the sample, 9.4% falls within the top ten clones.

On this clonotype itself: This receptor's antigen is unknown. Base qualities are not at hand, and no much larger clone is one base apart.

The donors were under 40 Caucasian individuals from Russia, aged 6 to 90 years, who were systemically healthy. Each donor gave around 9.9 milliliters of peripheral blood, collected into EDTA-treated Vacutainer tubes. PBMCs were isolated by Ficoll-Paque density-gradient centrifugation, with at least 6 million obtained per sample. Total RNA, at least 6 micrograms per sample, was extracted from PBMCs with Trizol reagent. For every donor, flow cytometry on a PBMC aliquot measured the percentage of naive CD45RAhigh/CD27high T cells. Taken from cysteine to phenylalanine, the CDR3 has 14 residues. The CDR3 DNA has 42 bases and is translated from base 1. The germline V gene supplies CDR1 KGHSH and CDR2 LQKENI. Trimming accounts for 6 bases at V and 5 bases at J, while the number of junction bases matched to no gene is 8. Separately, the same data were catalogued under a study of T cells of mothers and their children. Per the second study: Donors were nine systemically healthy Caucasian individuals: three mothers and their six children. cDNA synthesis used all of the extracted RNA, with roughly 1.5 ug of RNA in each 15 ul reaction. Sample barcodes and 2-4 random nucleotides were added via the M1S primer in the second PCR. Over 8.5 million TCR beta CDR3 reads were obtained for each mother, and millions of reads were obtained for each child. TCR recombination output is similarly shaped by thymic selection in related and unrelated pairs, with a minor effect exerted by inherited differences. Related mother-child pairs always showed normalized repertoire overlap that was slightly higher than in unrelated mother-child pairs, though the difference was never significant. No persistent microchimeric T cell clones were detected, at a sensitivity of around 97 clones per million clonotypes. The study used deep NGS to compare TCR beta repertoires of mothers and children, seeking features distinguishing related mother-child pairs from unrelated individuals. The mean age was around 40 +/- 4 years for the mothers and about 12 +/- 4 years for the children. After adapter ligation with NEBNext reagents, the libraries were sequenced on Illumina HiSeq 2000 with 100+100 nt paired-end reads. To avoid cross-contamination, the mother libraries and the child libraries were prepared a month apart and sequenced in separate runs. Between about 500,000 and 2,100,000 distinct TCR beta clonotypes were identified per donor. Naive TCR beta clonotypes were estimated from low-frequency clonotypes matched to each donor's FACS-determined naive share, without sorting.

Here the chain combines TRBV18 and TRBJ2-7; TRBD1 aligns with 9 central bases. Sequencing was carried out using blood. The TCR was taken from a boy between 10 and 17 years old in good health. The DNA sequence reads TGTGCCAGCTCCCCCGGGACAGGGCAGGACGAGCAGTACTTC. Its translation is CASSPGTGQDEQYF. When the CDR3 is completed using the reference TRBV18 and TRBJ2-7 genes on either side, the full variable domain is NAGVMQNPRHLVRRRGQEARLRCSPMKGHSHVYWYRQLPEEGLKFMVYLQKENIIDESGMPKERFSAEFPKEGPSILRIQQVVRGDSAAYFCASSPGTGQDEQYFGPGTRLTVT.